The rows below give T cell receptor beta chains drawn from one sample of a study of cytomegalovirus exposure and HLA in healthy donors. Assay: immunoSEQ multiplex PCR; the TCRdb copy retains only in-frame clones and omits some. The table shows about 200,000 clones, with about 79% occurring only once. Sequencing was performed on PBMCs. These receptors were taken from a man younger than 35 in good health and CMV-seronegative. Both conserved end residues are part of each CDR3. The D gene is left open where the match is weak. Rows give clone size only sometimes, using once, few, many, or a class for an expanded clone.

clone_size j_call v_call d_call cdr3_aa cdr3_nt
once TRBJ2-3 TRBV4-3 . CASSQDRAAGPDTQYF TGCGCCAGCAGCCAAGATCGCGCGGCAGGGCCCGATACGCAGTATTTT
. TRBJ2-1 TRBV5-1 TRBD1 CASSLGDRANEQFF TGCGCCAGCAGCTTGGGGGACAGGGCGAATGAGCAGTTCTTC
once TRBJ1-2 TRBV30 . CAWSTQTNYGYTF TGTGCCTGGAGTACGCAGACAAACTATGGCTACACCTTC
. TRBJ1-1 TRBV9 . CASSVVDRNTEAFF TGTGCCAGCAGCGTAGTGGACAGGAACACTGAAGCTTTCTTT
. TRBJ2-1 TRBV6-4 TRBD1 CASSESPGTGGNEQFF TGTGCCAGCAGTGAGAGCCCGGGGACAGGGGGCAATGAGCAGTTCTTC
. TRBJ2-3 TRBV29-1 . CSVGYLAFADTQYF TGCAGCGTTGGGTACCTAGCGTTCGCAGATACGCAGTATTTT
. TRBJ2-5 TRBV6-5 TRBD1 CASSSGTGKETQYF TGTGCCAGCAGTTCGGGGACAGGGAAAGAGACCCAGTACTTC
. TRBJ2-1 TRBV5-4 TRBD1 CASSPGTATYNEQFF TGTGCCAGCAGCCCCGGGACAGCCACCTACAATGAGCAGTTCTTC
. TRBJ1-5 TRBV7-8 . CASSLFRDNGQPQHF TGTGCCAGCAGCTTGTTCCGGGACAATGGTCAGCCCCAGCATTTT
. TRBJ1-4 TRBV28 . CASSLEGANEKLFF TGTGCCAGCAGTTTAGAGGGGGCTAATGAAAAACTGTTTTTT
few TRBJ1-4 TRBV2 TRBD1 CASSRTGTANEKLFF TGTGCCAGCAGTCGGACCGGGACAGCTAATGAAAAACTGTTTTTT
. TRBJ1-1 TRBV5-1 TRBD1 CASSAGQPNTEAFF TGCGCCAGCAGCGCGGGACAGCCGAACACTGAAGCTTTCTTT
. TRBJ2-7 TRBV2 . CASSRGLSSYEQYF TGTGCCAGCAGTCGTGGCCTGTCCTCCTACGAGCAGTACTTC
few TRBJ2-1 TRBV9 TRBD1 CASSVGGYRGYNEQFF TGTGCCAGCAGCGTAGGCGGATACAGGGGCTACAATGAGCAGTTCTTC
. TRBJ2-5 TRBV4-3 TRBD2 CASSQLGGSGSLLETQYF TGCGCCAGCAGCCAACTGGGGGGTAGCGGGAGTCTTCTGGAGACCCAGTACTTC
. TRBJ1-1 TRBV21-1 . CASSKEGGHPRNTEAFF TGTGCCAGCAGCAAAGAAGGGGGACACCCGAGGAACACTGAAGCTTTCTTT
. TRBJ1-3 TRBV6-1 TRBD1 CASSEGWETGMGNTIYF TGTGCCAGCAGTGAAGGGTGGGAGACAGGGATGGGAAACACCATATATTTT
. TRBJ2-7 TRBV25-1 TRBD1 CASSVVDRGNEQYF TGTGCCAGCAGTGTGGTCGACAGGGGGAACGAGCAGTACTTC
. TRBJ1-1 TRBV29-1 . CSVDDRNTEAFF TGCAGCGTTGACGACAGGAACACTGAAGCTTTCTTT
. TRBJ2-7 TRBV27 . CASSLGTYYEQYF TGTGCCAGCAGTTTGGGCACTTACTACGAGCAGTACTTC
. TRBJ2-7 TRBV27 TRBD2 CASSSGTTYEQYF TGTGCCAGCAGTTCGGGGACTACCTACGAGCAGTACTTC
. TRBJ2-7 TRBV7-6 TRBD1 CASSLSGQGSDTYEQYF TGTGCCAGCAGCTTATCAGGACAGGGGTCCGATACCTACGAGCAGTACTTC
. TRBJ2-1 TRBV28 TRBD2 CATLGLARETDEQFF TGTGCCACCCTAGGACTAGCCCGGGAAACGGATGAGCAGTTCTTC
few TRBJ2-1 TRBV7-9 . CASSLASDQGNEQFF TGTGCCAGCAGCTTAGCTAGCGATCAGGGGAATGAGCAGTTCTTC
few TRBJ2-1 TRBV14 TRBD2 CASSRGGVSAYNEQFF TGTGCCAGCAGCCGGGGGGGAGTCTCCGCCTACAATGAGCAGTTCTTC
. TRBJ1-6 TRBV5-1 . CASSPRDGGANSPLHF TGCGCCAGCAGCCCCCGGGACGGGGGGGCGAATTCACCCCTCCACTTT
once TRBJ1-2 TRBV30 . CAWSVQGSGYTF TGTGCCTGGAGTGTACAGGGTTCTGGCTACACCTTC
. TRBJ1-1 TRBV2 . CASSHSINAEAFF TGTGCCAGCAGTCACAGTATTAACGCTGAAGCTTTCTTT
. TRBJ1-4 TRBV30 . CAWTQAGVTATNEKLFF TGTGCCTGGACCCAGGCGGGGGTAACCGCAACTAATGAAAAACTGTTTTTT
. TRBJ2-5 TRBV6-5 . CASSYYRIGETQYF TGTGCCAGCAGTTACTACAGGATTGGAGAGACCCAGTACTTC
. TRBJ2-7 TRBV30 TRBD2 CASPLSGSYEQYF TGTGCCTCTCCATTAAGCGGGAGTTACGAGCAGTACTTC
. TRBJ2-7 TRBV30 . CAWSVGAPTYEQYF TGTGCCTGGAGTGTAGGGGCCCCCACCTACGAGCAGTACTTC
. TRBJ1-1 TRBV19 . CASRQVGRNTEAFF TGTGCCAGTAGGCAAGTGGGGAGGAACACTGAAGCTTTCTTT
. TRBJ1-2 TRBV5-4 . CASSPANYGYTF TGTGCCAGCAGCCCCGCTAACTATGGCTACACCTTC
. TRBJ1-2 TRBV6-1 TRBD1 CASSPEGGEYGYTF TGTGCCAGCAGTCCCGAAGGGGGCGAATATGGCTACACCTTC
. TRBJ2-7 TRBV28 TRBD2 CASIAGGEKVDYEQYF TGTGCCAGCATAGCGGGAGGAGAAAAGGTGGACTACGAGCAGTACTTC
. TRBJ2-7 TRBV27 . CASSLRQPSYEQYF TGTGCCAGCAGTTTGAGGCAGCCCTCCTACGAGCAGTACTTC
. TRBJ2-3 TRBV5-1 TRBD1 CASSLEGQGADTQYF TGCGCCAGCAGCTTGGAGGGACAGGGGGCGGATACGCAGTATTTT
once TRBJ1-5 TRBV10-1 . CASSETAVSNQPQHF TGCGCCAGCAGTGAGACAGCCGTTAGCAATCAGCCCCAGCATTTT
once TRBJ1-5 TRBV7-6 TRBD1 CASSLLSGTGGDQPQHF TGTGCCAGCAGCCTATTATCCGGGACAGGGGGCGATCAGCCCCAGCATTTT
. TRBJ1-5 TRBV19 . CASSIKSGDQPQHF TGTGCCAGTAGTATTAAGTCGGGGGATCAGCCCCAGCATTTT
. TRBJ2-7 TRBV5-6 TRBD1 CASSFLGQTYEQYF TGTGCCAGCAGCTTTCTGGGACAGACCTACGAGCAGTACTTC
few TRBJ2-7 TRBV11-2 . CASSLEAGDYEQYF TGTGCCAGCAGCTTAGAGGCAGGTGACTACGAGCAGTACTTC
. TRBJ2-7 TRBV11-3 . CASSFGGLSSYEQYF TGTGCCAGCAGCTTCGGGGGGCTGAGCTCCTACGAGCAGTACTTC
few TRBJ1-2 TRBV29-1 TRBD1 CSVEDPGQGGGYTF TGCAGCGTTGAAGATCCGGGACAGGGGGGTGGCTACACCTTC
few TRBJ1-5 TRBV19 . CASSLGVSSNQPQHF TGTGCCAGTAGTTTGGGCGTTTCTAGCAATCAGCCCCAGCATTTT
. TRBJ1-2 TRBV19 . CAAKGDSGYTF TGTGCCGCAAAAGGGGACTCTGGCTACACCTTC
. TRBJ2-7 TRBV2 TRBD1 CASRGQGAGEQYF TGTGCCAGCAGGGGACAGGGGGCGGGCGAGCAGTACTTC